A selection of T cell receptor beta chains follows, all from one sample in a study of blood T cell repertoires in COVID-19. Clones were read by immunoSEQ multiplex PCR, and TCRdb kept only the in-frame ones, dropping some. The sample records 95,000 to 110,000 clones, around 83% being singletons. The sample was peripheral blood. Source of these receptors: a man between 65 and 79 years old with acute or convalescent COVID-19. Both conserved end residues are part of each CDR3. Each record gives: V gene, J gene, CDR3 protein.

v_call: TRBV5-1; j_call: TRBJ2-7; cdr3_aa: CASRSGGPGEQYF
v_call: TRBV5-6; j_call: TRBJ1-2; cdr3_aa: CASSPGPLGDYGYTF
v_call: TRBV18; j_call: TRBJ1-1; cdr3_aa: CASSPPATGGYTEAFF
v_call: TRBV19; j_call: TRBJ1-1; cdr3_aa: CASSIGEGRTNTEAFF
v_call: TRBV6-5; j_call: TRBJ1-6; cdr3_aa: CASSYGTGGQSPLHF
v_call: TRBV4-2; j_call: TRBJ1-1; cdr3_aa: CASSQEEGLGARNTEAFF
v_call: TRBV10-1; j_call: TRBJ2-7; cdr3_aa: CASAPGQTYEQYF
v_call: TRBV4-2; j_call: TRBJ1-3; cdr3_aa: CASSPGQGLGNTIYF
v_call: TRBV27; j_call: TRBJ2-2; cdr3_aa: CASSPGQGVSGELFF
v_call: TRBV9; j_call: TRBJ2-7; cdr3_aa: CASSAGTGGSSSYEQYF
v_call: TRBV7-2; j_call: TRBJ1-5; cdr3_aa: CASSLGTGSNQPQHF
v_call: TRBV5-1; j_call: TRBJ1-6; cdr3_aa: CASSLETVYNSPLHF
v_call: TRBV21-1; j_call: TRBJ1-2; cdr3_aa: CASSKADRGHVNYGYTF
v_call: TRBV28; j_call: TRBJ1-1; cdr3_aa: CASSPPHRGGTEAFF
v_call: TRBV7-9; j_call: TRBJ2-2; cdr3_aa: CASSFSRQTNTGELFF